The text below deals with one T cell receptor (beta chain). The sample is drawn from a study of T cell changes during pregnancy in multiple sclerosis. Profiling relied on immunoSEQ multiplex PCR, and the TCRdb table lists in-frame clones only, not all of them. The data hold tens of thousands of clones, with 89% observed a single time. The sample in question was peripheral blood, obtained in the first trimester of pregnancy. This TCR derives from a female donor in good health, enrolled as a control in a pregnancy study.

CDR3 residues: CASSPTRMNTEAFF. The CDR3 DNA follows: TGTGCCAGCAGCCCTACTCGAATGAACACTGAAGCTTTCTTT. This chain uses TRBV11-2 with TRBJ1-1, with D uncertain. V was trimmed by 5 bases and J by 0 bases, leaving 10 bases between them. CDR3 size: 14 residues. CDR1 is SGHAT and CDR2 is FQNNGV in the germline V gene.